The sample holds a few counts of the clone carrying this T cell receptor beta chain. Researchers used 5'RACE with constant-segment primers to make TCR alpha and TCR beta cDNA libraries that carry sample barcodes and UMIs. TCRdb reprocessed the 5' RACE reads via MiXCR and lists one record per CDR3 protein. This sample has roughly 580,000 distinct CDR3 sequences, with about 20% found just once. The sample is drawn from a study of T-cell memory formation after mild COVID-19. Per the germline V gene, CDR1 is DFQATT and CDR2 is SNEGSKA (reference sequence). V lost 6 bases and J lost 4; bases outside the gene matches: 16. The CDR3 length is 16 residues.

This sequence joins TRBV20-1 and TRBJ1-2, with TRBD1 matching 8 bases. The TCR was taken from an adult woman who had mild COVID-19 (a few samples of this study predate the infection). Cell type and time point are not known. The specimen sequenced was PBMCs or a T cell subset sorted from them (not recorded which). The CDR3 here is CSAGRGQGPGLYGYTF. CDR3 nucleotide sequence: TGCAGTGCGGGGCGCGGACAGGGCCCAGGCCTCTATGGCTACACCTTC.